This paragraph reports one TCR beta chain. The specificity of this receptor is unknown. The record has no base qualities; no much larger clone is one base away. Sequencing used an Illumina HiSeq 1500. The public reads were quality trimmed at Q25 with fastp and then assembled into clones with MiXCR by TCRdb, keeping productive beta chains. Every distinct CDR3 protein forms one entry, paired with its most common genes and DNA. For this sample the table gives about 340,000 distinct CDR3 sequences, of which under 35% were detected only once. The ten biggest clones cover around 20% of the sample. The sample's treatment or condition, from its label and the paper: in vitro stimulation with specific CMV peptide epitopes to enrich CMV-specific T cells. The V end gives up 1 base and the J end 6 bases, leaving 11 bases in the junction not matched to a gene. CDR1 and CDR2, per the germline V gene (reference sequence), are SEHNR and FQNEAQ. The CDR3 has 17 amino acids, counting the end cysteine and phenylalanine. Only the CDR3 DNA stays, 51 bases, in frame from base 1.

The sample comes from a study of T cell repertoires in cytomegalovirus infection (dated by TCRdb to the late 2010s). About the study as a whole: The peptide stimulations were aimed at well-studied HLA-B-restricted epitopes as well as recently identified HLA-C-restricted CMV epitopes, whose presentation resists viral immunomodulation. Because public TCR beta signatures pointed to carriage of CMV infection together with the matching HLA type, the HLA type of each donor mattered for the analysis.

Overall study outcomes, separate from this receptor: Cumulative frequency of public TCR beta family members discriminated carriers of CMV infection plus the relevant HLA type in this cohort and an independent approximately 360-donor cohort. The ex vivo response was dominated by HLA-C-restricted CMV-specific TCR beta clonotypes, which also provided the single most frequent clonotype in two of eight donors.

Here the sequenced sample was cultured PBMCs, taken from culture after CMV antigen stimulation. The source of this sequence is a human donor in good health (CMV status not recorded). Some clones in this sample may be carry-over from other donors' samples. The chain employs TRBV7-9 and TRBJ2-2, with 7 bases aligning to TRBD1. The bases read TGTGCCAGCAGCTTAGAGGGACAGATTAATATCGCCGGGGAGCTGTTTTTT. Its coded protein is CASSLEGQINIAGELFF.